These T cell receptor beta chains were read from a single sample in a study of T-cell memory formation after mild COVID-19. A single record per CDR3 protein comes from TCRdb applying MiXCR to the 5' RACE reads. This table has about 400,000 distinct CDR3 sequences, about 15% appearing once. Sequencing was performed on PBMCs or a T cell subset sorted from them (not recorded which). The source is a man aged 18 to 30 who had mild COVID-19 (a few samples of this study predate the infection). Cell type and time point are not known. Both conserved end residues are part of each CDR3. A D gene is named only where the DNA matches it firmly. A clone size is listed for some rows: how often the clone was seen (once, few, many), or a class if it is expanded.

v_gene	abundance	d_gene	j_gene	CDR3aa	CDR3nt
TRBV5-1	few	.	TRBJ2-3	CASSFTGPDTQYF	TGCGCCAGCAGCTTTACGGGCCCAGATACGCAGTATTTT
TRBV7-2	few	.	TRBJ2-2	CASSLTMGVIGTGELFF	TGTGCCAGCAGCTTAACTATGGGGGTCATTGGCACCGGGGAGCTGTTTTTT
TRBV6-1	.	TRBD2	TRBJ2-3	CASSEGLAGPTQYF	TGTGCCAGCAGTGAGGGACTAGCGGGGCCTACGCAGTATTTT
TRBV5-5	.	.	TRBJ1-2	CASSLVASNYGYTF	TGTGCCAGCAGCTTGGTCGCCAGCAACTATGGCTACACCTTC
TRBV5-4	.	TRBD1	TRBJ2-4	CASSMPGGQGANIQYF	TGTGCCAGCAGTATGCCCGGCGGACAGGGGGCGAATATTCAGTACTTC
TRBV2	many	.	TRBJ1-1	CASTKTENTEAFF	TGTGCCAGCACCAAGACGGAGAACACTGAAGCTTTCTTT
TRBV12-3/TRBV12-4	many	.	TRBJ2-7	CASSFPDRGVHEQYF	TGTGCCAGCAGTTTTCCGGACCGAGGAGTCCACGAGCAGTACTTC
TRBV12-3/TRBV12-4	many	TRBD1	TRBJ2-7	CASLPTGSDEQYF	TGTGCCAGCCTCCCGACAGGGTCTGACGAGCAGTACTTC
TRBV28	.	.	TRBJ2-7	CASSSNRQRYSF	TGTGCCAGCAGTTCGAATAGACAGCGTTATTCTTTC
TRBV5-1	few	.	TRBJ1-2	CASSVGDAPSQSGYTF	TGCGCCAGCAGCGTAGGCGATGCCCCCTCCCAAAGTGGCTACACCTTC